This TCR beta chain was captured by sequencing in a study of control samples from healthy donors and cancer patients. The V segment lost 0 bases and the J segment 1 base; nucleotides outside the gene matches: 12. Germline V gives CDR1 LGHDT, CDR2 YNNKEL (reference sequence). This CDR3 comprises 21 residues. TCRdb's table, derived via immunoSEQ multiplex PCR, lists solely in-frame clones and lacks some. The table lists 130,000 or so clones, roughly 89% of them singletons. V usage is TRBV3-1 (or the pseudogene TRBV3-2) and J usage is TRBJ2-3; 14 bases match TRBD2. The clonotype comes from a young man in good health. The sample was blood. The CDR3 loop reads CASSQDMGLAGAHRGTDTQYF. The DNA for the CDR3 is TGTGCCAGCAGCCAAGATATGGGACTAGCGGGGGCACACCGAGGCACAGATACGCAGTATTTT.